This T cell receptor (beta chain) stems from a study of T cell repertoires in cytomegalovirus infection. Across the study: Public TCR beta signature analysis indicated the presence of both CMV infection and matching HLA type.

In TCRdb, the reads were re-called with MiXCR into one record per CDR3 protein. The sample carries about 700,000 distinct CDR3 sequences, around a third recorded once. With regard to this clonotype: Antigen specificity is unknown.

Germline-derived CDR1 and CDR2 are LGHNA and YSLEER. V was pared by 4 bases and J by 2 bases, with 15 bases between. This CDR3 contains 15 residues. This TCR came from a human donor in good health (CMV status not recorded). Some clones in this sample may be carry-over from other donors' samples. The rearrangement links TRBV4-3 to TRBJ2-7; D may be TRBD2 (5 bases). This material consisted of cultured PBMCs, taken from culture after CMV antigen stimulation. This CDR3 is CASSPRGSGAYEQYF. CDR3 in DNA: TGCGCCAGCAGCCCCCGAGGGAGCGGAGCCTACGAGCAGTACTTC.